Described below is a single T cell receptor beta chain sequence and its context. Its antigen is unknown. An end of the junction differs from the germline gene, which may be a read error. The germline V gene supplies CDR1 SNHLY and CDR2 FYNNEI. The CDR3 measures 11 amino acids from cysteine to phenylalanine. The sequence is cut down to CDR3 DNA, 33 bases in frame from base 1. The source of the sample is a study of OX40 agonist ivuxolimab in advanced cancers. Looking at the study overall: The costimulatory receptor OX40 (CD134) was targeted by ivuxolimab, a fully human IgG2 agonistic monoclonal antibody. Patients were allowed to have had prior anti-PD-1, anti-PD-L1 or anti-CTLA-4 therapy, and around 41% of the dose-escalation patients had previously received checkpoint inhibitors. Peripheral TCRbeta sequencing aimed to test whether ivuxolimab altered TCR sequence diversity and caused clonal T-cell expansion. Among the 52 dose-escalation patients, some 20 had hepatocellular carcinoma, roughly 15 melanoma, 9 renal cell carcinoma and 9 head and neck cancer. In the dose-escalation cohort, 70% to 85% of patients were male, and the mean age was approximately 60 years, with a range of about 23 to 90. Intravenous ivuxolimab was administered to patients every 2 weeks at six dose levels: 0.01, 0.1, 0.3, 1.5, 3 and 10 mg/kg. Partial responses occurred in three dose-escalation patients, of whom one had hepatocellular carcinoma and two had cutaneous melanoma. The monotherapy dose-escalation portion (N of about 47 patients) of the phase I ivuxolimab trial is reported in the paper. Summary of the overall study and its limitations: The antigen specificity of the peripheral T cells that underwent clonal expansion was not determined. On average, CD8+ T cells showed more expanded clones than CD4+ T cells after ivuxolimab. At doses of 0.1 to 3.0 mg/kg, clonal expansion of both CD4+ and CD8+ T cells in blood was seen between baseline and week 6. Low levels of normalized T-cell clonal expansion were also shown by some nonresponding patients. Partial responders in the 0.1-3.0 mg/kg groups had among the lowest normalized peripheral clonal expansion, especially among CD8+ T cells.

Genomic DNA was extracted from sorted cells for sequencing of the TCRbeta CDR3 region. TCRbeta CDR3 regions were sequenced using the immunoSEQ Assay. Drawn from immuneACCESS, this table holds only the in-frame rearrangements with V and J called that TCRdb kept. Clones are partly lost; checked studies trace under half to an unresolved V gene and leave the rest unexplained. The sample table lists about 24,000 clones, just under 75% of them with a count of one. Roughly 18% of the sample is held by the ten biggest clonotypes. Patients with autoimmune disease history or receiving systemic immunosuppression were excluded from the trial. Peripheral blood for TCR sequencing was collected from all dose cohorts at baseline, on cycle 4 day 1, and on cycle 7 day 1. Samples came from an open-label, multicenter, first-in-human phase I dose-escalation trial of ivuxolimab. Adults with locally advanced or metastatic melanoma, renal cell, hepatocellular, or head and neck squamous cell carcinoma were enrolled in the trial. Before TCR sequencing, CD4+ and CD8+ T cells were separately sorted from peripheral blood.

The source is an adult with an advanced solid tumor such as melanoma, head and neck, liver or kidney cancer. The sample consisted of CD4+ or CD8+ T cells sorted from blood, taken in a trial of the OX40 agonist ivuxolimab. The sequence joins TRBV2 to TRBJ2-5, with a tentative D gene TRBD1 over 6 matching bases. The CDR3 region reads CASLKVQGKHF. The DNA sequence reads TGTGCCAGCTTGAAAGTCCAGGGGAAACACTTC.